The rows below give T cell receptor beta chains drawn from one sample of a study of cytomegalovirus exposure and HLA in healthy donors. Assay used: immunoSEQ multiplex PCR; TCRdb lists only in-frame clones, some missing. The repertoire holds roughly 150,000 clones, around a tenth seen once, with 1.8% in the top ten. The sequencing sample was made of PBMCs. The receptors here all came from a male donor in good health and CMV-seronegative. Each CDR3 is given with its conserved first and last residue. The D gene is left open where the match is weak. Size tells how often a clone was seen (once, few, many) or the class of an expanded clone, and some rows leave it out.

>few|TRBJ2-7|TRBD1|TRBV29-1
TGCAGCGTTTACGGGGGAGATGGACAGGGCGTATTCTACGAGCAGTACTTC
CSVYGGDGQGVFYEQYF
>-|TRBJ2-7|TRBD2|TRBV28
TGTGCCAGCAGCCTCGGGACTAGCGGAACCTACGAGCAGTACTTC
CASSLGTSGTYEQYF
>few|TRBJ1-1|-|TRBV28
TGTGCCAGCAGTGCGGTGGGTTACACTGAAGCTTTCTTT
CASSAVGYTEAFF
>-|TRBJ2-7|TRBD2|TRBV4-3
TGCGCCAGCAGCCAAGACGGTAGCGGGAGTTACGAGCAGTACTTC
CASSQDGSGSYEQYF
>few|TRBJ2-7|-|TRBV6-1
TGTGCCAGCACCGGACAGCACTACGAGCAGTACTTC
CASTGQHYEQYF
>-|TRBJ2-7|TRBD2|TRBV5-6
TGTGCCAGCAGCTTGTTCGGCGGGGGATACGAGCAGTACTTC
CASSLFGGGYEQYF
>few|TRBJ1-5|TRBD1|TRBV5-5
TGTGCCAGCAGCAAAATCTCTACGGACAGGAACAATCAGCCCCAGCATTTT
CASSKISTDRNNQPQHF
>few|TRBJ2-7|-|TRBV4-3
TGCGCCAGCAGCCAAGACAGGGGACCCCCCTACGAGCAGTACTTC
CASSQDRGPPYEQYF
>few|TRBJ1-2|TRBD1|TRBV7-2
TGTGCCAGCAGCGACCCTCTGGACAGGCGAACCCTTCGTAACTATGGCTACACCTTC
CASSDPLDRRTLRNYGYTF
>few|TRBJ1-2|-|TRBV28
TGTGCCAGCATCAAAACCGGGGTAGTCTATGGCTACACCTTC
CASIKTGVVYGYTF
>-|TRBJ2-5|TRBD2|TRBV5-1
TGCGCCAGCAGCCGTGATCTAGCGGGAGGACTGGAGACCCAGTACTTC
CASSRDLAGGLETQYF
>few|TRBJ2-2|-|TRBV29-1
TGCAGCGTTGTTCAGGCTCCCGGGGAGCTGTTTTTT
CSVVQAPGELFF
>few|TRBJ2-7|-|TRBV7-9
TGTGCCAGCAGCTGGATGGGGGACAAGGGCCTCCACGAGCAGTACTTC
CASSWMGDKGLHEQYF
>few|TRBJ1-2|TRBD1|TRBV28
TGTGCCAGCACCGACCCGGGACAGTACTATGGCTACACCTTC
CASTDPGQYYGYTF
>-|TRBJ1-4|-|TRBV5-6
TGTGCCAGCAGCTCGGGGGGGGCTTATGAAAAACTGTTTTTT
CASSSGGAYEKLFF
>few|TRBJ1-5|-|TRBV7-9
TGTGCCAGCAGCTTAGCGGATAACTTAGGGGGCAATCAGCCCCAGCATTTT
CASSLADNLGGNQPQHF
>few|TRBJ2-7|-|TRBV27
TGTGCCAGCAGTAGCAGGGGTAACGAGCAGTACTTC
CASSSRGNEQYF
>few|TRBJ1-5|-|TRBV7-8
TGTGCCAGCAGCGCCGGGACTCGAGAGGGGCCCCAGCATTTT
CASSAGTREGPQHF
>few|TRBJ1-2|-|TRBV7-9
TGTGCCAGCAGCTTAGATGTGGGAGTAATCTATGGCTACACCTTC
CASSLDVGVIYGYTF
>few|TRBJ1-4|TRBD1|TRBV19
TGTGCCAGTAGTTTCGACAGGGCCCTTCATGAAAAACTGTTTTTT
CASSFDRALHEKLFF
>few|TRBJ1-6|-|TRBV9
TGTGCCAGCAGCGTGCGTGGTAATTCACCCCTCCACTTT
CASSVRGNSPLHF
>-|TRBJ2-7|TRBD2|TRBV30
TGTGCCTGGAGCTGGGCGGGGGGGACCTCGGCCTACGAGCAGTACTTC
CAWSWAGGTSAYEQYF
>few|TRBJ2-6|-|TRBV5-1
TGCGCCAGCGGCCTCCTTGGCTCTGGGGCCAACGTCCTGACTTTC
CASGLLGSGANVLTF
>-|TRBJ1-5|-|TRBV6-1
TGTGCCAGCAGTCGGGAAAGCCGCAATCAGCCCCAGCATTTT
CASSRESRNQPQHF
>few|TRBJ2-2|TRBD1|TRBV5-1
TGCGCCAGCAGCCCCGGGACAGGGGCCCCCGGGGAGCTGTTTTTT
CASSPGTGAPGELFF
>few|TRBJ2-7|TRBD2|TRBV13
TGTGCCAGCAGCTTGGGAGGTCGGCGGGGGTTCACCTACGAGCAGTACTTC
CASSLGGRRGFTYEQYF
>few|TRBJ2-5|-|TRBV7-9
TGTGCCAGCACCACCTGGGGCAAAGAGACCCAGTACTTC
CASTTWGKETQYF
>-|TRBJ2-7|TRBD1|TRBV4-1
TGCGCCAGCAGCCATGCTTCAGGACAGGGGGCGTACGAGCAGTACTTC
CASSHASGQGAYEQYF
>-|TRBJ2-5|TRBD1|TRBV6-5
TGTGCCAGCAGTAACCGGGACAGGGGGTTGGAGACCCAGTACTTC
CASSNRDRGLETQYF